These T cell receptor beta chains were read from a single sample in a study of cytomegalovirus exposure and HLA in healthy donors. The data were produced by immunoSEQ multiplex PCR, yet TCRdb's version contains in-frame clones alone and is incomplete. The sample lists over 150,000 clones, 65% to 85% occurring once. Input material: PBMCs. Every receptor here comes from a male donor in good health and CMV-seronegative. CDR3s include the opening cysteine and the closing phenylalanine or tryptophan. Each record gives: clone size, D gene, V gene, J gene, CDR3 DNA, CDR3 protein. The D gene is left open where the match is weak. Size values are once, few and many counts, or a class for expanded clones, and some rows have none.

clone_size: -
d_call: -
v_call: TRBV5-4
j_call: TRBJ1-2
cdr3_nt: TGTGCCAGCAGCTTGGCGGACAGCTATGGCTACACCTTC
cdr3_aa: CASSLADSYGYTF

clone_size: -
d_call: -
v_call: TRBV25-1
j_call: TRBJ2-2
cdr3_nt: TGTGCCAGCAACTACGGAATGAACACCGGGGAGCTGTTTTTT
cdr3_aa: CASNYGMNTGELFF

clone_size: -
d_call: TRBD1
v_call: TRBV7-6
j_call: TRBJ1-4
cdr3_nt: TGTGCCAGCAGCCTCAGACAGGGACAGGCTAATGAAAAACTGTTTTTT
cdr3_aa: CASSLRQGQANEKLFF

clone_size: -
d_call: TRBD2
v_call: TRBV9
j_call: TRBJ2-3
cdr3_nt: TGTGCCAGCAGCGTAGCTCCCCTACTACGGGGGGGGCCAGATACGCAGTATTTT
cdr3_aa: CASSVAPLLRGGPDTQYF

clone_size: -
d_call: -
v_call: TRBV19
j_call: TRBJ1-3
cdr3_nt: TGTGCCAGTAAAAGCAGGACTCAGAGCTCTGGAAACACCATATATTTT
cdr3_aa: CASKSRTQSSGNTIYF

clone_size: -
d_call: -
v_call: TRBV7-2
j_call: TRBJ1-1
cdr3_nt: TGTGCCAGCAGCGCGCAACCGACAGCTGAAGCTTTCTTT
cdr3_aa: CASSAQPTAEAFF

clone_size: -
d_call: TRBD2
v_call: TRBV19
j_call: TRBJ2-7
cdr3_nt: TGTGCCAGTAGTACACTAGCGGGGGGCCCAGCCTACGAGCAGTACTTC
cdr3_aa: CASSTLAGGPAYEQYF

clone_size: few
d_call: -
v_call: TRBV5-6
j_call: TRBJ2-7
cdr3_nt: TGTGCCAGCAGCTCTGGTGTGCAGCCGGGATCCTACGAGCAGTACTTC
cdr3_aa: CASSSGVQPGSYEQYF

clone_size: -
d_call: -
v_call: TRBV2
j_call: TRBJ2-3
cdr3_nt: TGTGCCAGCGCGCCTCATCCCTCCACAGATACGCAGTATTTT
cdr3_aa: CASAPHPSTDTQYF

clone_size: -
d_call: -
v_call: TRBV6-5
j_call: TRBJ1-3
cdr3_nt: TGTGCCAGCAGTTACGTTAGGGGGACTGGAAACACCATATATTTT
cdr3_aa: CASSYVRGTGNTIYF

clone_size: -
d_call: -
v_call: TRBV5-4
j_call: TRBJ1-2
cdr3_nt: TGTGCCAGCAGCTTCCGAACCTACAGGGAAGGCTACACCTTC
cdr3_aa: CASSFRTYREGYTF

clone_size: -
d_call: TRBD2
v_call: TRBV5-1
j_call: TRBJ2-7
cdr3_nt: TGCGCCAGCAGCTTTAGCCGAAGCGGGAGTAAATCCGAGCAGTACTTC
cdr3_aa: CASSFSRSGSKSEQYF

clone_size: -
d_call: -
v_call: TRBV6-5
j_call: TRBJ2-2
cdr3_nt: TGTGCCAGCAGCCACGGCGGGGACACCGGGGAGCTGTTTTTT
cdr3_aa: CASSHGGDTGELFF

clone_size: -
d_call: TRBD2
v_call: TRBV5-4
j_call: TRBJ2-3
cdr3_nt: TGTGCCAGCAGCCCTGCCGGCGGGAGGCCCACAGATACGCAGTATTTT
cdr3_aa: CASSPAGGRPTDTQYF

clone_size: -
d_call: TRBD1
v_call: TRBV2
j_call: TRBJ2-2
cdr3_nt: TGTGCCAGCAGTCGGGACAGGGGCACCGGGGAGCTGTTTTTT
cdr3_aa: CASSRDRGTGELFF

clone_size: -
d_call: -
v_call: TRBV18
j_call: TRBJ2-7
cdr3_nt: TGTGCCAGCTCACCATTAGGCAGGGTCGGCTCCTCCTACGAGCAGTACTTC
cdr3_aa: CASSPLGRVGSSYEQYF

clone_size: -
d_call: -
v_call: TRBV9
j_call: TRBJ2-7
cdr3_nt: TGTGCCAGCAGCGTAGGGGCAGGATCCTACGAGCAGTACTTC
cdr3_aa: CASSVGAGSYEQYF

clone_size: -
d_call: -
v_call: TRBV9
j_call: TRBJ2-2
cdr3_nt: TGTGCCAGCAGCGACCTCAGTTTCGGGGAGCTGTTTTTT
cdr3_aa: CASSDLSFGELFF

clone_size: -
d_call: TRBD1
v_call: TRBV27
j_call: TRBJ2-1
cdr3_nt: TGTGCCAGCAGCCCTTGGACAGGGACCTTATACAATGAGCAGTTCTTC
cdr3_aa: CASSPWTGTLYNEQFF

clone_size: -
d_call: -
v_call: TRBV6-1
j_call: TRBJ1-1
cdr3_nt: TGTGCCAGCAGTGAAGCGAGAAGAAGTGAAGCTTTCTTT
cdr3_aa: CASSEARRSEAFF

clone_size: -
d_call: -
v_call: TRBV30
j_call: TRBJ1-2
cdr3_nt: TGTGCCTGGAGTGAAGGACAGAACTATGGCTACACCTTC
cdr3_aa: CAWSEGQNYGYTF

clone_size: -
d_call: TRBD2
v_call: TRBV7-2
j_call: TRBJ2-1
cdr3_nt: TGTGCCAGCAGCCGCTCGGGGGGGGGATACAATGAGCAGTTCTTC
cdr3_aa: CASSRSGGGYNEQFF

clone_size: once
d_call: -
v_call: TRBV2
j_call: TRBJ1-1
cdr3_nt: TGTGCCAGCAGTAAGGAGGGACGGTTGAACACTGAAGCTTTCTTT
cdr3_aa: CASSKEGRLNTEAFF

clone_size: few
d_call: TRBD1
v_call: TRBV5-1
j_call: TRBJ2-7
cdr3_nt: TGCGCCAGCAGCTTGGCCCCTACAGGGGACACCTACGAGCAGTACTTC
cdr3_aa: CASSLAPTGDTYEQYF

clone_size: once
d_call: -
v_call: TRBV4-3
j_call: TRBJ1-1
cdr3_nt: TGCGCCAGCAGCCCAGGATTCAACACTGAAGCTTTCTTT
cdr3_aa: CASSPGFNTEAFF

clone_size: -
d_call: -
v_call: TRBV5-1
j_call: TRBJ1-1
cdr3_nt: TGCGCCAGCAGCTTGCGAGGACAGTCGGGCACTGAAGCTTTCTTT
cdr3_aa: CASSLRGQSGTEAFF

clone_size: -
d_call: TRBD2
v_call: TRBV10-3
j_call: TRBJ2-5
cdr3_nt: TGTGCCATCAGTGAGTCGCGGGGGGGAGAGACCCAGTACTTC
cdr3_aa: CAISESRGGETQYF

clone_size: -
d_call: TRBD2
v_call: TRBV6-5
j_call: TRBJ2-5
cdr3_nt: TGTGCCAGCAGCCCTGGGACTAGCGGAGAGACCCAGTACTTC
cdr3_aa: CASSPGTSGETQYF

clone_size: -
d_call: TRBD2
v_call: TRBV30
j_call: TRBJ2-7
cdr3_nt: TGTGCCTGGAGTGGGACTAGCGGATACTACGAGCAGTACTTC
cdr3_aa: CAWSGTSGYYEQYF

clone_size: few
d_call: TRBD1
v_call: TRBV6-6
j_call: TRBJ2-7
cdr3_nt: TGTGCCAGCGAGGACAGGATTTCCTACGAGCAGTACTTC
cdr3_aa: CASEDRISYEQYF

clone_size: -
d_call: TRBD2
v_call: TRBV7-2
j_call: TRBJ2-7
cdr3_nt: TGTGCCAGCAGCTTAGATGGCGGCGGGAGCTCCTACGAGCAGTACTTC
cdr3_aa: CASSLDGGGSSYEQYF

clone_size: -
d_call: -
v_call: TRBV28
j_call: TRBJ2-7
cdr3_nt: TGTGCCAGCAGTCCCCCGGGGACTCCGGCCTACGAGCAGTACTTC
cdr3_aa: CASSPPGTPAYEQYF

clone_size: -
d_call: -
v_call: TRBV7-2
j_call: TRBJ2-3
cdr3_nt: TGTGCCAGCAGGGGAGGAGATACGCAGTATTTT
cdr3_aa: CASRGGDTQYF

clone_size: -
d_call: TRBD2
v_call: TRBV2
j_call: TRBJ2-7
cdr3_nt: TGTGCCAGCAGTGAAAGGGGCGGGGGTACGGGGCAGTACTTC
cdr3_aa: CASSERGGGTGQYF

clone_size: -
d_call: TRBD1
v_call: TRBV13
j_call: TRBJ2-3
cdr3_nt: TGTGCCAGCAGCTTTCCGGGACAGGGAACAGATACGCAGTATTTT
cdr3_aa: CASSFPGQGTDTQYF

clone_size: -
d_call: -
v_call: TRBV19
j_call: TRBJ1-2
cdr3_nt: TGTGCCAGTAGTAGTAGGACAACGGGCCCCTTCGATGGCTACACCTTC
cdr3_aa: CASSSRTTGPFDGYTF

clone_size: -
d_call: -
v_call: TRBV6-5
j_call: TRBJ1-2
cdr3_nt: TGTGCCAGCAGCCAAACAAGTTATGGCTACACCTTC
cdr3_aa: CASSQTSYGYTF

clone_size: -
d_call: TRBD2
v_call: TRBV28
j_call: TRBJ2-5
cdr3_nt: TGTGCCAGCAAGGGAGCGGGAGGGACGGAGACCCAGTACTTC
cdr3_aa: CASKGAGGTETQYF

clone_size: -
d_call: TRBD1
v_call: TRBV4-1
j_call: TRBJ2-7
cdr3_nt: TGCGCCAGCAGCCTGGCGGGACAGGCCCCTCACGAGCAGTACTTC
cdr3_aa: CASSLAGQAPHEQYF

clone_size: -
d_call: -
v_call: TRBV7-3
j_call: TRBJ2-2
cdr3_nt: TGTGCCAGCAGCCCCGGGACAATGAACACCGGGGAGCTGTTTTTT
cdr3_aa: CASSPGTMNTGELFF

clone_size: -
d_call: TRBD2
v_call: TRBV28
j_call: TRBJ2-3
cdr3_nt: TGTGCCAGCGCTTCAACCAGACTAGCGGGGGATACAGATACGCAGTATTTT
cdr3_aa: CASASTRLAGDTDTQYF

clone_size: -
d_call: -
v_call: TRBV4-3
j_call: TRBJ2-5
cdr3_nt: TGCGCCAGCAGCCAAGATCGACTCAGTTGGGAGACCCAGTACTTC
cdr3_aa: CASSQDRLSWETQYF

clone_size: -
d_call: -
v_call: TRBV10-3
j_call: TRBJ1-1
cdr3_nt: TGTGCCATCAGTGAGTCTCAGGCTCTACCTGCTTTCTTT
cdr3_aa: CAISESQALPAFF

clone_size: -
d_call: -
v_call: TRBV27
j_call: TRBJ2-1
cdr3_nt: TGTGCCAGCAGTTTCTCCGCTAGTATGGGACACTACAATGAGCAGTTCTTC
cdr3_aa: CASSFSASMGHYNEQFF

clone_size: once
d_call: TRBD1
v_call: TRBV7-7
j_call: TRBJ2-7
cdr3_nt: TGTGCTAGCAGCTTACCGGGACAGGGATCGTGCGAGCAGTACTTC
cdr3_aa: CASSLPGQGSCEQYF

clone_size: -
d_call: TRBD2
v_call: TRBV5-1
j_call: TRBJ2-5
cdr3_nt: TGCGCCAGCAGGCAAACCGGGACTAGCGGAGAGACCCAGTACTTC
cdr3_aa: CASRQTGTSGETQYF